These 27 T cell receptor beta chains were sequenced from one sample in a study of control samples from healthy donors and cancer patients. Here immunoSEQ multiplex PCR was the method, and the copy in TCRdb shows in-frame clones only, minus some. The sample carries roughly 120,000 clones, roughly 90% recorded once. The sample taken for sequencing was PBMCs. The receptors here all came from a woman aged 60-75 years with lung cancer.

The genes are TRBV6-2 or TRBV6-3 and TRBJ2-7; D ambiguous. Germline CDR1 is MNHEY and CDR2 is SVGEGT. The V end was cut by 2 bases, the J end by 3 bases, with 11 bases between. This CDR3 comprises 14 residues. The CDR3 here is CASSYPDGRYEQYF. In DNA, the CDR3 is TGTGCCAGCAGTTACCCGGACGGCCGCTACGAGCAGTACTTC.

The rearrangement uses TRBV23-1 and TRBJ2-2; 7 bases are a match to TRBD1. TRBV23-1 is identified as an open reading frame with a role that is uncertain. CDR3 size: 16 residues. V gave up 4 bases and J gave up 3 bases; unmatched junction bases: 8. The CDR3 DNA is TGCGCCAGCAGTCCTACCGGGACAGACTACACCGGGGAGCTGTTTTTT. Translating gives CASSPTGTDYTGELFF.

This chain links TRBV14 with TRBJ2-3; weak D call: TRBD2 (5 bases). Germline CDR1 and CDR2: SGHDN and FVKESK. The length of the CDR3 is 12 residues. The V end was cut by 6 bases, the J end by 5 bases, with 9 bases between. CDR3 nucleotide sequence: TGTGCCAGCAGTTTCAGCGGAGATACGCAGTATTTT. Its translation: CASSFSGDTQYF.

The chain uses TRBV4-2 and TRBJ1-1; D remains unclear. This CDR3 is 13 amino acids long. Trimming removed 0 bases from V and 0 bases from J, with 2 bases in between. Germline loops: CDR1 LGHNA, CDR2 YNFKEQ. CDR3 region: CASSQDLNTEAFF. CDR3 in DNA: TGTGCCAGCAGCCAAGACCTGAACACTGAAGCTTTCTTT.

The V call is TRBV28, the J call TRBJ1-4; D gene unclear. CDR1 MDHEN and CDR2 SYDVKM come from the germline V gene. V gave up 5 bases and J gave up 0 bases, with 10 bases separating them. This CDR3 has 15 residues. CDR3 in amino acids: CASSPPGSTNEKLFF. DNA of the CDR3: TGTGCCAGCAGTCCCCCGGGCTCAACTAATGAAAAACTGTTTTTT.

The chain is built from TRBV6-5 and TRBJ2-1; 9 bases align to TRBD1. V was clipped by 7 bases and J by 8 bases; unmatched bases: 12. Germline V gene data show CDR1 as MNHEY and CDR2 as SVGAGI. The CDR3 runs to 15 residues. The CDR3 sequence is CASIFQQGARDEQFF. The CDR3 DNA follows: TGTGCCAGCATTTTTCAACAGGGGGCGCGGGATGAGCAGTTCTTC.

The sample holds a few counts of this clone. This chain joins TRBV11-2 and TRBJ2-3, with 12 bases fitting TRBD2. Trimming cost V 2 bases and J 6 bases; bases outside gene matches: 0. Per the germline V gene, CDR1 is SGHAT and CDR2 is FQNNGV. CDR3 length: 14 residues. CDR3 DNA sequence: TGTGCCAGCAGCTTAACTAGCGGGGGGGATACGCAGTATTTT. It yields the protein CASSLTSGGDTQYF.

The sample holds one count of this clone. This sequence joins TRBV3-1 (or the pseudogene TRBV3-2) and TRBJ1-2; D remains ambiguous. Trimming removed 3 bases from V and 0 bases from J, with 5 bases in between. Looked up from germline, CDR1 is LGHDT and CDR2 is YNNKEL (reference sequence). The CDR3 length is 13 residues. CDR3 sequence reads: CASSQTPNYGYTF. In DNA, the CDR3 is TGTGCCAGCAGCCAGACACCTAACTATGGCTACACCTTC.

This clone was seen more than once but under ten times. The rearrangement uses TRBV4-1 and TRBJ2-7; possible D gene TRBD1, 5 bases. The V gene lost 3 bases and the J gene lost 2 bases, with 14 bases spanning the gap. This CDR3 has 15 residues. CDR1 is MGHRA, CDR2 YSYEKL, per germline. The CDR3 here is CASSHLGDRAYEQYF. The CDR3 coding sequence is TGCGCCAGCAGCCACCTAGGAGACAGAGCCTACGAGCAGTACTTC.

The chain links TRBV5-1 to TRBJ2-1, with TRBD1 identical over 7 bases. V was clipped by 1 base and J by 7 bases; unmatched bases: 5. The CDR3 has 14 residues. Germline CDR1 SGHRS, CDR2 YFSETQ. CDR3 sequence (DNA): TGCGCCAGCAGCTTGAGGGCAGGGGGAAATGAGCAGTTCTTC. Amino acid sequence: CASSLRAGGNEQFF.

The chain joins TRBV11-1 to TRBJ1-1; the D gene is possibly TRBD1 (6 bases). V was shortened by 3 bases and J by 4 bases, with 12 bases between the two germline ends. The CDR3 totals 14 residues. The germline V gene has CDR1 SGHAT and CDR2 FQDESV (reference sequence). The CDR3 region is CASSFQGIGTEAFF. In DNA form, the CDR3 reads TGTGCCAGCAGCTTTCAGGGGATAGGCACTGAAGCTTTCTTT.

The CDR3 spells CASRLTSGSPGELFF. As DNA, the CDR3 is TGCGCCAGCAGGTTAACTAGCGGGAGTCCAGGGGAGCTGTTTTTT. This chain links TRBV5-1 with TRBJ2-2, with 11 nucleotides matching TRBD2. CDR1 and CDR2 (germline): SGHRS, YFSETQ. The CDR3 is 15 residues long. V shed 5 bases and J 8 bases; nucleotides not matched to a gene: 8.

The chain has TRBV9 and TRBJ2-1; 9 bases fit TRBD2. CDR3 length equals 18 residues. Trimming took 0 bases from V and 6 from J; bases not matched to a gene: 13. The V gene's germline CDR1 is SGDLS and CDR2 YYNGEE. CDR3 residues: CASSVGVAGARTSNEQFF. The CDR3 DNA reads TGTGCCAGCAGCGTAGGGGTAGCGGGGGCTCGGACTAGCAATGAGCAGTTCTTC.

This chain uses TRBV29-1 with TRBJ1-3, with unresolved D. Germline values: CDR1 SQVTM, CDR2 ANQGSEA. CDR3 length: 13 amino acids. The ends were cut back, 4 bases at V and 5 bases at J, with 12 bases in the middle. The CDR3: CSVGAERRNTIYF. Here the CDR3 DNA reads TGCAGCGTTGGGGCGGAGCGGAGAAACACCATATATTTT.

The chain uses TRBV19 and TRBJ1-2; D possibly corresponds to TRBD1 (6 bases). CDR3 length: 15 amino acids. Germline assignment: CDR1 LNHDA and CDR2 SQIVND (reference sequence). V lost 2 bases, J lost 2 bases, and 12 bases lay in between. The CDR3 loop reads CASSIYQGSNYGYTF. The CDR3 nucleotides read TGTGCCAGTAGTATATACCAGGGGAGCAACTATGGCTACACCTTC.

To note about this clone: The sample has other DNA sequences that encode this CDR3 too. V and J are TRBV5-1 and TRBJ2-2; no firm D call. The CDR3 covers 13 residues. The V end lost 4 bases, the J end lost 5 bases, and 9 bases lay between the germline ends. CDR1 and CDR2 from the germline V gene are SGHRS and YFSETQ. CDR3 DNA: TGCGCCAGCAGCCCCTCCGGAACCGGGGAGCTGTTTTTT. It specifies CASSPSGTGELFF. Filled out from reference TRBV5-1 and TRBJ2-2, the complete variable domain reads KAGVTQTPRYLIKTRGQQVTLSCSPISGHRSVSWYQQTPGQGLQFLFEYFSETQRNKGNFPGRFSGRQFSNSRSEMNVSTLELGDSALYLCASSPSGTGELFFGEGSRLTVL.

This sequence joins TRBV30 and TRBJ2-7; a weak D match, TRBD2 (6 bases). The CDR3 covers 13 residues. Germline values: CDR1 GTSNPN, CDR2 SVGIG (reference sequence). Trimming took off 0 bases at V and 3 bases at J, with 9 bases between the two ends. DNA of the CDR3: TGTGCCTGGAGTGTAGTCGGGGGCTACGAGCAGTACTTC. Its protein product is CAWSVVGGYEQYF.

This chain links TRBV2 with TRBJ2-3; maybe TRBD2 (6 bases). This CDR3 region has 14 residues. The germline gives CDR1 SNHLY, CDR2 FYNNEI. The V end was cut by 8 bases, the J end by 2 bases, with 14 bases between. As DNA, the CDR3 is TGTGCCAGCTTTGGGACTTATTACACAGATACGCAGTATTTT. Amino acid sequence: CASFGTYYTDTQYF.

The chain carries TRBV5-4 and TRBJ2-5; TRBD1 matches 7 bases. V trimming: 3 bases; J trimming: 7 bases; junction bases outside the gene matches: 12. This CDR3 region has 15 residues. Germline assignment: CDR1 SGHNT and CDR2 YYREEE (reference sequence). Here the CDR3 DNA reads TGTGCCAGCAGCTCCGGGACAGAGGGTTTTAGGACCCAGTACTTC. This codes for CASSSGTEGFRTQYF.

The chain uses TRBV28 and TRBJ1-5; 7 bases fit TRBD1. Trimming cost V 7 bases and J 0 bases; bases outside gene matches: 9. Germline V gene data show CDR1 as MDHEN and CDR2 as SYDVKM. This CDR3 contains 16 residues. CDR3 in DNA: TGTGCCAGCACTATATCCGGACAGGATAGCAATCAGCCCCAGCATTTT. Protein product: CASTISGQDSNQPQHF.

This clone was observed once. The chain combines TRBV20-1 with TRBJ1-5; the D is unclear. V dropped 6 bases and J dropped 5 bases, with 14 bases sitting between them. The CDR3 is made up of 13 amino acids. Germline-derived CDR1 and CDR2 are DFQATT and SNEGSKA (reference sequence). DNA of the CDR3: TGCAGTGCCAGTTTAACTTCATATCAGCCCCAGCATTTT. It encodes CSASLTSYQPQHF.

This chain links TRBV30 with TRBJ1-2, with D uncertain. The CDR3 runs 12 residues. Per the germline V gene, CDR1 is GTSNPN and CDR2 is SVGIG (reference sequence). V lost 3 bases to trimming and J lost 2 bases, with 7 bases between them. The DNA for the CDR3 is TGTGCCTGGAGGGAGGAGAACTATGGCTACACCTTC. Protein: CAWREENYGYTF. Together with reference TRBV30 and TRBJ1-2, the CDR3 gives the full variable domain: SQTIHQWPATLVQPVGSPLSLECTVEGTSNPNLYWYRQAAGRGLQLLFYSVGIGQISSEVPQNLSASRPQDRQFILSSKKLLLSDSGFYLCAWREENYGYTFGSGTRLTVV.

The chain links TRBV2 to TRBJ2-3; TRBD2 might be the D (6 bases). The germline V and J ends were trimmed by 6 bases and 0 bases, with 13 bases remaining between them. This CDR3 is built from 15 residues. Looked up from germline, CDR1 is SNHLY and CDR2 is FYNNEI. The DNA of the CDR3 is TGTGCCAGCAGGCTCCTAGCGAGTAGCACAGATACGCAGTATTTT. Residues: CASRLLASSTDTQYF.

The chain has TRBV6-2 or TRBV6-3 and TRBJ1-1, with 7 bases fitting TRBD1. Per the germline V gene, CDR1 is MNHEY and CDR2 is SVGEGT. J gave up 9 bases and V 5 bases, and 6 bases lay outside the gene matches. The length of the CDR3 is 12 residues. The CDR3: CASSPTGIKAFF. CDR3 coding DNA: TGTGCCAGCAGTCCGACAGGGATAAAAGCTTTCTTT.

The chain recombines TRBV6-5 with TRBJ2-7; D is undetermined. Germline CDR1 reads MNHEY; CDR2 reads SVGAGI. The ends were cut back, 4 bases at V and 3 bases at J, with 10 bases in the middle. The CDR3 totals 13 residues. In DNA form, the CDR3 reads TGTGCCAGCAGTTCCCCCCAAGTCTACGAGCAGTACTTC. This gives the protein CASSSPQVYEQYF.

This clone was found once. The chain has TRBV5-4 and TRBJ2-7, with 7 bases fitting TRBD2. The CDR3 runs to 16 residues. V lost 0 bases, J lost 4 bases, and 10 bases stayed unmatched. The germline V gene has CDR1 SGHNT and CDR2 YYREEE (reference sequence). CDR3 DNA sequence: TGTGCCAGCAGCTTGGGTTCAGCGGGGAGCTTTTACGAGCAGTACTTC. Residues: CASSLGSAGSFYEQYF.

This chain connects TRBV6-5 to TRBJ1-1; D is unresolved. Trimming removed 4 bases at V and 4 bases at J, with 7 bases between. CDR3 length: 12 residues. The germline CDR1 and CDR2 sequences are MNHEY and SVGAGI. The CDR3 sequence: CASSSRSTEAFF. In DNA form, the CDR3 reads TGTGCCAGCAGTTCTCGGTCCACTGAAGCTTTCTTT.